The sequence of this T cell receptor (beta chain) was determined in a study of cytomegalovirus exposure and HLA in healthy donors. The study, taken as a whole, reports: Three chains tied to CMV proved CMV antigen-specific in vitro. Some segments of the V type, notably TRBV6-2 and TRBV6-3, were excluded as indistinguishable.

V shed 0 bases and J shed 0 bases, with 7 bases lying between them. Per the germline V gene, CDR1 is SGHDT and CDR2 is YYEEEE. CDR3 length: 14 amino acids. Concerning this clone: Its antigen is undetermined.

In the PCR, 60 Vbeta and 13 Jbeta primers were used. Clones were sequenced by immunoSEQ multiplex PCR, and TCRdb holds only the in-frame ones, with some missing. The sample lists about 190,000 clones, 77% occurring once. This sequence originates from a woman aged 25 to 39 in good health and CMV-seropositive. This chain links TRBV5-6 with TRBJ2-7, with D unclear. Sequenced: PBMCs. CDR3 in DNA: TGTGCCAGCAGCTTGGACGGAGCCTCCTACGAGCAGTACTTC. It specifies CASSLDGASYEQYF. Filled out from reference TRBV5-6 and TRBJ2-7, the complete variable domain reads DAGVTQSPTHLIKTRGQQVTLRCSPKSGHDTVSWYQQALGQGPQFIFQYYEEEERQRGNFPDRFSGHQFPNYSSELNVNALLLGDSALYLCASSLDGASYEQYFGPGTRLTVT.